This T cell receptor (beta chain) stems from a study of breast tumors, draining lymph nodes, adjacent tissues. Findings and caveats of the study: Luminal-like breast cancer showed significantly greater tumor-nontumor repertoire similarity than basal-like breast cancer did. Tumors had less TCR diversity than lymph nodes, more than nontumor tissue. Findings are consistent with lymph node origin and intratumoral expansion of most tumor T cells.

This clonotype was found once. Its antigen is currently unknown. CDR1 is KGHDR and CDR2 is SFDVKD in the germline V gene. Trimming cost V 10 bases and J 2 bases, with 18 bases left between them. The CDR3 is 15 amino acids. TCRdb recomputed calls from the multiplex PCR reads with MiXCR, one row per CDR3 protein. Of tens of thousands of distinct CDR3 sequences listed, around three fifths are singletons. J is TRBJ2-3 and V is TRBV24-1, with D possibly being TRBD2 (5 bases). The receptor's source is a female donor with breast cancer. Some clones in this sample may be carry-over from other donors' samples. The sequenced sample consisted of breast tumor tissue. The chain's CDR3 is CATGGRQGYTDTQYF. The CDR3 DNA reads TGTGCCACAGGAGGACGTCAAGGGTACACAGATACGCAGTATTTT.